The clone carrying this TCR beta chain was seen ten or more times. The data derive from a study of response to subunit inactivated influenza vaccine. TCRdb processed the RT-PCR reads anew with MiXCR; each CDR3 protein has one entry. The sample holds 180,000 or so distinct CDR3 sequences, about 12% seen once. V lost 5 bases to trimming and J lost 5 bases, with 13 bases between them. Per the germline V gene, CDR1 is SEHNR and CDR2 is FQNEAQ (reference sequence). The length of the CDR3 is 14 residues. The sample was also linked to a second study, of T cells expressing NK-cell markers. That work contributes: UMI-tagged 5'RACE template switching yielded the TCR beta cDNA. Seven HCMV-seropositive donors and one seronegative donor made up the eight sequenced donors. Anti-gamma-delta TCR antibody use in several experiments restricted sorting to alpha-beta TCR T cells. Of the CD8+ T cell pool in more than 5 donors, roughly 1.0-7.5% was accounted for by dominant NKG2C+ clonotypes. HCMV specificity of the expanded NKG2C+ T cell clones was not established.

This TCR was sampled from a man aged 45-60 years who received an inactivated influenza vaccine. The chain recombines TRBV7-9 with TRBJ2-1; no reliable D call. Sequenced material: CD8+ T cells sorted from PBMCs, taken about 12 days after vaccination. In nucleotides, the CDR3 is TGTGCCAGCAGCCCTCGGGCACCGAACAATGAGCAGTTCTTC. As protein: CASSPRAPNNEQFF.